This T cell receptor beta chain was documented in a study of HIV-infected patients and healthy controls. MiXCR, applied by TCRdb to the 5' RACE reads, yields one record per CDR3 protein. This table has around 67,000 distinct CDR3 sequences, 16% appearing once. This clonotype was detected many times. The V gene lost 7 bases and the J gene lost 0 bases, with 9 bases spanning the gap. From germline, CDR1 is MNHEY and CDR2 SVGEGT. This CDR3 is 13 amino acids long. The sample taken for sequencing was CD4+ T cells from blood. The TCR originated in a human donor in good health. The gene calls are TRBV6-2 or TRBV6-3 and TRBJ1-1, with D unclear. The CDR3 loop is CASTERLNTEAFF. The CDR3 DNA is TGTGCCAGCACAGAACGGTTGAACACTGAAGCTTTCTTT.